This TCR beta chain was observed in a study of shared clonotypes between healthy human individuals. Findings and limits, study-wide: Donor clonotype sharing was expected to depend on sequencing depth. The study found lower generation probabilities in non-shared clonotypes than in those shared by all four donors.

A word on this clone: Its matching antigen is unknown. The sample holds other DNA sequences that translate to the same CDR3.

Measured with immunoSEQ multiplex PCR; TCRdb has only the in-frame clones, and not every one. Of 2 million to 2.5 million clones in the sample, about 90% were seen once. The sequencing input was naive CD4+ T cells from PBMCs. Stated subset: CD45RA+ positively selected. This TCR was sampled from a man aged 18 to 30 in good health. Some clones in this sample may be carry-over from other donors' samples.

The CDR3 DNA sequence: TGTGCCAGCAGCCAAGTAGGAGGCTCCTACAATGAGCAGTTCTTC. This encodes CASSQVGGSYNEQFF. The chain has TRBV14 and TRBJ2-1; tentative D call: TRBD2 (5 bases). Germline values: CDR1 SGHDN, CDR2 FVKESK. With 1 base removed from V and 0 bases from J, the gap between germline ends came to 7 bases. This CDR3 has 15 amino acids.